This entry features one T cell receptor beta chain sequence. Its antigen is not known. These data are taken from a study of cytomegalovirus exposure and HLA in healthy donors. Whole-study results and caveats: Rare TCR sequences predominated, though certain public TCRs were found in many donors.

Germline V gene lookup returns CDR1 SGHDT and CDR2 YYEEEE. The CDR3 has 14 residues. The junction had 3 bases not matched to a gene; V was cut back by 0 bases and J by 3 bases. The repertoire was sequenced with immunoSEQ multiplex PCR; TCRdb's copy has only in-frame clones and lacks some. The sample consists of roughly 120,000 clones, 90% to 95% of them appearing once. The source of this sequence is a young woman in good health and CMV-seronegative. The rearrangement joins TRBV5-6 to TRBJ2-7; 7 nucleotides match TRBD1. Material for sequencing was PBMCs. CDR3 protein: CASSLGDSNYEQYF. Written as DNA, the CDR3 is TGTGCCAGCAGCTTGGGGGACAGTAACTACGAGCAGTACTTC.